This T cell receptor beta chain was captured in a study of cytomegalovirus exposure and HLA in healthy donors. Study-level information: The 120 validation repertoires and the approximately 690 first-cohort repertoires shared a platform, a later analysis reported.

The length of the CDR3 is 15 residues. Germline CDR1 reads SGHAT; CDR2 reads FQNNGV. With 3 bases removed from V and 4 bases from J, the gap between germline ends came to 14 bases. Method: immunoSEQ multiplex PCR; TCRdb's copy keeps in-frame clones and lacks some. The table records about 220,000 clones, 88% of them present only once. Study-level results: The authors enumerated around 150 TCR beta chains as linked to cytomegalovirus.

In regard to this clone: Its antigen is still unknown.

The chain employs TRBV11-2 and TRBJ2-3; possibly TRBD2 for D (6 bases). The source of this sequence is a woman aged 18-29 years in good health and CMV-seronegative. Specimen: PBMCs. The CDR3 sequence is CASSLMGLRSDTQYF. The CDR3 coding sequence is TGTGCCAGCAGCTTGATGGGACTCCGCTCAGATACGCAGTATTTT.